This entry lists 14 T cell receptor beta chains sequenced from one sample in a study of blood T cells in healthy people across ages (dated by TCRdb to the mid-2010s). To prepare the library, 5' RACE was applied. The sequencer was an Illumina HiSeq 2500. A second PCR of about 6 to 12 cycles was run with a J-beta primer mix and a sample-barcoded 5' primer. Using fastp trimming at Q25 and MiXCR clonotype assembly, TCRdb reanalyzed the public sequencing data and kept in-frame beta chains. Entries are consolidated by CDR3 protein sequence, retaining the most common genes and DNA. This sample has some 860,000 distinct CDR3 sequences in its table, and just over 55% of those were observed once. The ten largest clones capture around 24% of the sample. Material: blood. The receptors shown here come from a middle-aged man in good health.

In this sample, this clonotype turned up a few times. The rearrangement uses TRBV5-1 and TRBJ1-1; 7 bases line up with TRBD1. CDR3 length: 11 amino acids. The germline V gene encodes CDR1 SGHRS and CDR2 YFSETQ. V shed 4 bases, J shed 11 bases, and the junction held 5 bases outside the gene matches. The CDR3 sequence is CASSRGGEAFF. The DNA of the CDR3 is TGCGCCAGCAGCCGAGGGGGCGAGGCTTTCTTT. Full variable domain (remainder filled in from reference TRBV5-1 and TRBJ1-1): KAGVTQTPRYLIKTRGQQVTLSCSPISGHRSVSWYQQTPGQGLQFLFEYFSETQRNKGNFPGRFSGRQFSNSRSEMNVSTLELGDSALYLCASSRGGEAFFGQGTRLTVV.

DNA for the CDR3: TGTGCCATCAAAGGCCTTCAAGAGACCCAGTACTTC. It yields the protein CAIKGLQETQYF. The V call is TRBV10-3, the J call TRBJ2-5; no reliable D call. Trimming took 7 bases from V and 2 from J, leaving 8 bases between them. Germline assignment: CDR1 ENHRY and CDR2 SYGVKD. This CDR3 has 12 amino acids.

This rearrangement joins TRBV25-1 to TRBJ1-3, with D possibly matching TRBD1 (6 bases). Germline V gives CDR1 MGHDK, CDR2 SYGVNS. With 4 bases removed from V and 0 bases from J, the gap between germline ends came to 19 bases. The CDR3 is 18 residues long. CDR3 in amino acids: CASSATTWRGSSGNTIYF. The CDR3 nucleotides read TGTGCCAGCAGTGCAACCACCTGGAGGGGGAGCTCTGGAAACACCATATATTTT.

This clonotype showed up just a few times. The chain combines TRBV4-1 with TRBJ2-7; D possibly matches TRBD1 or TRBD2 (5 bases each). This CDR3 has 12 amino acids. Germline CDR1 MGHRA, CDR2 YSYEKL. Deletions cut 7 bases from V and 0 bases from J, with 7 bases between. CDR3 nucleotides: TGCGCCAGCACCGGGGCCTCCTACGAGCAGTACTTC. It translates to CASTGASYEQYF.

The rearrangement uses TRBV20-1 and TRBJ2-1, with 7 bases matching TRBD1. The CDR3 has 13 residues. Germline CDR1 reads DFQATT; CDR2 reads SNEGSKA (reference sequence). The CDR3 region has the DNA TGCAGCCTAGAGACAGGGCCCTACAATGAGCAGTTCTTC. As protein: CSLETGPYNEQFF.

This clonotype was picked up a small number of times. The J gene is TRBJ2-7, the V gene TRBV5-1; D not resolved. Per the germline V gene, CDR1 is SGHRS and CDR2 is YFSETQ. V was clipped by 0 bases and J by 7 bases, with 11 bases between them. The CDR3 is made up of 13 amino acids. CDR3: CASSLGVGIEQYF. In DNA, the CDR3 is TGCGCCAGCAGCTTGGGTGTGGGGATAGAGCAGTACTTC.

This clonotype occurred once. The rearrangement uses TRBV9 and TRBJ1-4; D call uncertain. V lost 4 bases to trimming and J lost 5 bases, with 15 bases between them. Germline CDR1 SGDLS, CDR2 YYNGEE. The CDR3 consists of 15 residues. The CDR3 coding sequence is TGTGCCAGCAGCTCTAGGGAGCCGCCGAATGAAAAACTGTTTTTT. Amino acids: CASSSREPPNEKLFF.

The V gene is TRBV7-3, the J gene TRBJ2-3, with TRBD2 matching 13 bases. This CDR3 is 19 amino acids long. Germline V CDR1 and CDR2: SGHTA, FQGTGA. The ends lost 0 bases at V and 2 bases at J; junction bases unmatched: 8. The CDR3 region is CASSLTRLAGGGFTDTQYF. The CDR3 DNA reads TGTGCCAGCAGCTTAACCAGACTAGCGGGAGGAGGGTTCACAGATACGCAGTATTTT.

This clonotype appeared a few times. The rearrangement joins TRBV11-1 to TRBJ2-7, with TRBD1 matching 11 bases. This CDR3 spans 15 amino acids. V lost 5 bases to trimming and J lost 2 bases; unmatched junction nucleotides: 5. Germline CDR1 SGHAT, CDR2 FQDESV (reference sequence). In DNA, the CDR3 is TGTGCCAGCAGCGGGGGACAGGGGGGAACCTACGAGCAGTACTTC. This sequence encodes CASSGGQGGTYEQYF.

This clonotype was recorded a few times. J is TRBJ2-7 and V is TRBV20-1; weak D call: TRBD2 (6 bases). The V gene lost 0 bases and the J gene lost 2 bases, with 14 bases spanning the gap. Germline loops: CDR1 DFQATT, CDR2 SNEGSKA (reference sequence). The CDR3 is 15 amino acids. In DNA form, the CDR3 reads TGCAGTGCTAGAGAATGGGGACTGGAAACCTACGAGCAGTACTTC. It codes for CSAREWGLETYEQYF.

This clonotype was observed a few times. The J gene is TRBJ2-7, the V gene TRBV28; D remains ambiguous. The CDR3 runs to 15 residues. V lost 5 bases, J lost 2 bases, and 16 bases lay in between. Per germline, CDR1 MDHEN and CDR2 SYDVKM. The CDR3 DNA reads TGTGCCAGCAGTCCCCACGGATCTAGGGCCTACGAGCAGTACTTC. It translates to CASSPHGSRAYEQYF.

The gene calls are TRBV20-1 and TRBJ2-5, with 15 bases fitting TRBD2. With 5 bases clipped from V and 11 bases from J, the junction kept 12 bases outside the gene matches. From germline, CDR1 is DFQATT and CDR2 SNEGSKA (reference sequence). The CDR3 covers 15 residues. For the CDR3, the DNA is TGCAGTGCTCTCGGACTAGCGGGAGGGCCGTTTGAGCAGTACTTC. It is translated as CSALGLAGGPFEQYF.

The V call is TRBV2, the J call TRBJ1-2; weak D call: TRBD1 (5 bases). The germline CDR1 and CDR2 sequences are SNHLY and FYNNEI. This CDR3 region has 14 residues. The germline V and J ends were trimmed by 7 bases and 0 bases, with 12 bases remaining between them. The DNA of the CDR3 is TGTGCCAGCAAGGCGACAGCTACTAACTATGGCTACACCTTC. This sequence encodes CASKATATNYGYTF.

The chain employs TRBV11-2 and TRBJ2-7; D may be TRBD2 (6 bases). The germline V gene encodes CDR1 SGHAT and CDR2 FQNNGV. This CDR3 is built from 13 residues. Trimming took 4 bases from V and 5 from J, leaving 12 bases between them. The CDR3 loop is CASSSPLAHEQYF. CDR3 bases: TGTGCCAGCAGCTCCCCACTAGCCCACGAGCAGTACTTC.